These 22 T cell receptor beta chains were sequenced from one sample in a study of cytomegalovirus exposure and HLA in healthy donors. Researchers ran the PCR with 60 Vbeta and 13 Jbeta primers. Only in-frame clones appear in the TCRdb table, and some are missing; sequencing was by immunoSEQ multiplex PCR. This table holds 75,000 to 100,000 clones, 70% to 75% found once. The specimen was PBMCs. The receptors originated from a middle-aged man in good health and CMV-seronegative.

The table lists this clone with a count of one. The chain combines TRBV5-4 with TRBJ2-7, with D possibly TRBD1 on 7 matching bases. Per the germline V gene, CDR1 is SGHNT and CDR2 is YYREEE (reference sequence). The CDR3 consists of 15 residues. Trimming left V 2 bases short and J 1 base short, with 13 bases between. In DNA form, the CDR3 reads TGTGCCAGCAGCTTAGGCGGGACAGATTCCTACGAGCAGTACTTC. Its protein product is CASSLGGTDSYEQYF.

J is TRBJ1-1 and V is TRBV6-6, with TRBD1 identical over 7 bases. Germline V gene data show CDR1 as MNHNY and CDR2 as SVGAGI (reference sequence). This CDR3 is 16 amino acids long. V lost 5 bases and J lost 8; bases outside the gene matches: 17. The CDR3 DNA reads TGTGCCAGCAGTAATTTTAGGGACAGCCGATCGCAAGAAGCTTTCTTT. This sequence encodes CASSNFRDSRSQEAFF.

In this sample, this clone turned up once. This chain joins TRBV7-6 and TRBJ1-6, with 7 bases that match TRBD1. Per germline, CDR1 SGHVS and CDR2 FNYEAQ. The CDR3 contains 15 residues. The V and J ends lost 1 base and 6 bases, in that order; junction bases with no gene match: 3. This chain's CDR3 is CASSLGGTANSPLHF. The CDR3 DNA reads TGTGCCAGCAGCTTAGGGGGGACAGCTAATTCACCCCTCCACTTT.

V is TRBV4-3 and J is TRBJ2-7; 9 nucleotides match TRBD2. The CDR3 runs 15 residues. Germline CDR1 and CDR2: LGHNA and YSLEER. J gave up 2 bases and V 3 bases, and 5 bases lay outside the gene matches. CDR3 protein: CASSQISGGPYEQYF. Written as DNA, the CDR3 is TGCGCCAGCAGCCAGATAAGCGGGGGGCCCTACGAGCAGTACTTC.

The CDR3 sequence is CASSQLGGTFF. DNA for the CDR3: TGTGCCAGCAGCCAACTGGGGGGGACTTTCTTT. This chain uses TRBV4-2 with TRBJ1-1; weak D call: TRBD1 (5 bases). Germline V gene sequence: CDR1 LGHNA, CDR2 YNFKEQ. The V end was cut by 2 bases, the J end by 12 bases, with 10 bases between. CDR3 size: 11 residues.

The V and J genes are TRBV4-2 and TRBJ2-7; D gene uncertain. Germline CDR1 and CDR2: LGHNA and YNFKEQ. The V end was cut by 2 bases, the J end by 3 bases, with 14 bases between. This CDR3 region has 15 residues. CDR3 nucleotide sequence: TGTGCCAGCAGCCAATTAACGAACGGTAACTACGAGCAGTACTTC. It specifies CASSQLTNGNYEQYF.

The CDR3 loop reads CASSLAGREETQYF. The CDR3 DNA sequence: TGTGCCAGCAGTTTGGCGGGGAGGGAAGAGACCCAGTACTTC. The V call is TRBV9, the J call TRBJ2-5; 7 nucleotides line up with TRBD2. The CDR3 has 14 residues. V shed 5 bases, J shed 3 bases, and the junction held 7 bases outside the gene matches. The germline V gene has CDR1 SGDLS and CDR2 YYNGEE.

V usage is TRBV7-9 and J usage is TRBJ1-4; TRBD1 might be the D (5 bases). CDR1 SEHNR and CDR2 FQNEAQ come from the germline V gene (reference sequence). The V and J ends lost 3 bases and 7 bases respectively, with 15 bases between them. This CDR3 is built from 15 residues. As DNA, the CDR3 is TGTGCCAGCAGCTTGCAGGGTATTGTAGGTGAAAAACTGTTTTTT. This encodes CASSLQGIVGEKLFF. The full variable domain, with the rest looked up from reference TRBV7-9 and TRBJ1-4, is DTGVSQNPRHKITKRGQNVTFRCDPISEHNRLYWYRQTLGQGPEFLTYFQNEAQLEKSRLLSDRFSAERPKGSFSTLEIQRTEQGDSAMYLCASSLQGIVGEKLFFGSGTQLSVL.

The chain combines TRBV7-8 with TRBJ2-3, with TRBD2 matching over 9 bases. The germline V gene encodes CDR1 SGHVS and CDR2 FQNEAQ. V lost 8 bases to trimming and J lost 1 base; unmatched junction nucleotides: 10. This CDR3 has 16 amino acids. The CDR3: CASVLFPSGGTDTQYF. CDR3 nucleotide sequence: TGTGCCAGCGTGCTTTTCCCTAGCGGGGGCACAGATACGCAGTATTTT.

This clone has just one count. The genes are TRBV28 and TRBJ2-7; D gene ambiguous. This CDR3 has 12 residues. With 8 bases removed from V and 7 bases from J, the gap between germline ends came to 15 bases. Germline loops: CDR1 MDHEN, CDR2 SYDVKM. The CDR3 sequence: CASARPGSEQYF. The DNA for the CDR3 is TGTGCCAGCGCGCGGCCGGGTTCGGAGCAGTACTTC.

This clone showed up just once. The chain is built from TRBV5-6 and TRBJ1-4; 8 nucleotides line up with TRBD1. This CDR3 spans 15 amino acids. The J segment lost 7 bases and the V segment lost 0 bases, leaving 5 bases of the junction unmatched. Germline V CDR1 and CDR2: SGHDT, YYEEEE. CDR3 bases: TGTGCCAGCAGCTTGGTGACAGGGGCGGGTGAAAAACTGTTTTTT. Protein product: CASSLVTGAGEKLFF.

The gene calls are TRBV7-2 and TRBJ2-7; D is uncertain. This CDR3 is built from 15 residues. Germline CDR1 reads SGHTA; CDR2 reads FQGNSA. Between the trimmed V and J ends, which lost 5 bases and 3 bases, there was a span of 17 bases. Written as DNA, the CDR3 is TGTGCCAGCAGCCCACGACCCCTCGGGTACTACGAGCAGTACTTC. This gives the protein CASSPRPLGYYEQYF.

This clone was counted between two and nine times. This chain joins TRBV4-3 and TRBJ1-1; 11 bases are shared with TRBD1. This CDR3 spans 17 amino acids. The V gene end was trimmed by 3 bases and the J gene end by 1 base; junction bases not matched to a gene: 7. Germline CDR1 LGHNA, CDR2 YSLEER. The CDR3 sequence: CASSHRTGGFENTEAFF. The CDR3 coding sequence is TGCGCCAGCAGCCACAGGACAGGGGGCTTTGAGAACACTGAAGCTTTCTTT.

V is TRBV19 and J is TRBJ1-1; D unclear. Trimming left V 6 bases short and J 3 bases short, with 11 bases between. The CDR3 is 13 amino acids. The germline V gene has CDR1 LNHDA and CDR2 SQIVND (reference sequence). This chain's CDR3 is CASSLIGDTEAFF. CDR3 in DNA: TGTGCCAGTAGCTTAATCGGGGACACTGAAGCTTTCTTT.

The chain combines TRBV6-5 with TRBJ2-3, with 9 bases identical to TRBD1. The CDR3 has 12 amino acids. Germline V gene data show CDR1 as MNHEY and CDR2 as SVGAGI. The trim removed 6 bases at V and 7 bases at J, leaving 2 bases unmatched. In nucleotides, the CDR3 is TGTGCCAGCAGGGGACAGGGTAATACGCAGTATTTT. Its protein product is CASRGQGNTQYF.

Here the CDR3 DNA reads TGTGCCTGGAGTGGGGCGGAGACCCAGTACTTC. This translates into CAWSGAETQYF. V gene TRBV30 combines with J gene TRBJ2-5; D call uncertain. This CDR3 has 11 amino acids. V lost 1 base to trimming and J lost 5 bases, with 5 bases between them. Germline V gene data show CDR1 as GTSNPN and CDR2 as SVGIG (reference sequence).

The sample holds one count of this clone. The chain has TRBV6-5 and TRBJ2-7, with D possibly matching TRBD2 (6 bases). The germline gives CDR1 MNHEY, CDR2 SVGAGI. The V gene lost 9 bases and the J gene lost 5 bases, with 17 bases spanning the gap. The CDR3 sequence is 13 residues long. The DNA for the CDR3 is TGTGCCAGTTCGCCCGGGGGAAACAACGAGCAGTACTTC. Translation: CASSPGGNNEQYF.

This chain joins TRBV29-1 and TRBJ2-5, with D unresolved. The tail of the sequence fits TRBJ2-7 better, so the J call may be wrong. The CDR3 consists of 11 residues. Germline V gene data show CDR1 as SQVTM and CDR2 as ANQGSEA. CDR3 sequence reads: CSAPVGYEQYF. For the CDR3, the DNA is TGCAGCGCCCCAGTCGGGTACGAGCAGTACTTC.

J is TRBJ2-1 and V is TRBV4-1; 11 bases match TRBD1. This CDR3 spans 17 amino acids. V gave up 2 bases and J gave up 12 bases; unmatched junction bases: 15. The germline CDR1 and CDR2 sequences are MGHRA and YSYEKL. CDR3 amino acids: CASSQPLRGQGGRGQFF. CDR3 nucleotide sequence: TGCGCCAGCAGCCAACCACTTAGGGGACAGGGGGGAAGGGGGCAGTTCTTC.

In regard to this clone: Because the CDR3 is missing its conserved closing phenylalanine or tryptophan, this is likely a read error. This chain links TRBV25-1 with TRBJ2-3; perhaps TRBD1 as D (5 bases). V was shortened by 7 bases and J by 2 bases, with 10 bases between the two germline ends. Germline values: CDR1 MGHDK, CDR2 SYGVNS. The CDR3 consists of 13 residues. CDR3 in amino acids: CASTGLNTDTQYV. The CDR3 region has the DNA TGTGCCAGCACAGGGTTGAACACAGATACGCAGTATGTT.

DNA for the CDR3: TGTGCCAGTAGTACCCGGGACAGCTACACTGCTTCACCCCTCCACTTT. This gives the protein CASSTRDSYTASPLHF. The chain couples TRBV19 to TRBJ1-6; 7 positions agree with TRBD1. The CDR3 runs to 16 residues. The germline V gene has CDR1 LNHDA and CDR2 SQIVND (reference sequence). Germline trimming cut 4 bases from V and 9 bases from J; bases unmatched to any gene: 12.

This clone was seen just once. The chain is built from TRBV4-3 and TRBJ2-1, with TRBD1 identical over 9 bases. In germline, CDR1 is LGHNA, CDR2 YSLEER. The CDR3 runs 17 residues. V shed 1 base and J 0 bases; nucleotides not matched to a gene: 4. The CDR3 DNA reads TGCGCCAGCAGCCAAGGGACAGGGGACAGCTCCTACAATGAGCAGTTCTTC. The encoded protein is CASSQGTGDSSYNEQFF.